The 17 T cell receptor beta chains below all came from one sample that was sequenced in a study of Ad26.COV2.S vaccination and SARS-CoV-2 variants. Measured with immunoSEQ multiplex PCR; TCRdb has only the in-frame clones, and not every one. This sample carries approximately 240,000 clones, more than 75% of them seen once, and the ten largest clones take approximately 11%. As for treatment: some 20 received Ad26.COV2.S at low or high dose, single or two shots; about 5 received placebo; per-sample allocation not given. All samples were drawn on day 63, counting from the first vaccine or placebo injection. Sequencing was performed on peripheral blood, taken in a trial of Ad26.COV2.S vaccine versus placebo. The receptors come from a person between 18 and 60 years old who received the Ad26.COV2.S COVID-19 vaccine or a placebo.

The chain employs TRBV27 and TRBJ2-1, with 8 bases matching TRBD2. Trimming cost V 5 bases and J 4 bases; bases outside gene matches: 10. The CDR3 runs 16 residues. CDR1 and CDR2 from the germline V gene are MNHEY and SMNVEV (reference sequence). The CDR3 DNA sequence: TGTGCCAGCAGTCAAGTATCGGGACTAGAATACAATGAGCAGTTCTTC. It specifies CASSQVSGLEYNEQFF.

CDR3: CASSIREGGNEQFF. CDR3 coding DNA: TGTGCCAGTAGTATCCGGGAGGGGGGCAATGAGCAGTTCTTC. This chain uses TRBV19 with TRBJ2-1; 8 bases fit TRBD2. Trimming cost V 3 bases and J 6 bases; bases outside gene matches: 4. CDR3 length: 14 residues. Per the germline V gene, CDR1 is LNHDA and CDR2 is SQIVND (reference sequence). Full variable domain (missing parts from reference TRBV19 and TRBJ2-1): DGGITQSPKYLFRKEGQNVTLSCEQNLNHDAMYWYRQDPGQGLRLIYYSQIVNDFQKGDIAEGYSVSREKKESFPLTVTSAQKNPTAFYLCASSIREGGNEQFFGPGTRLTVL.

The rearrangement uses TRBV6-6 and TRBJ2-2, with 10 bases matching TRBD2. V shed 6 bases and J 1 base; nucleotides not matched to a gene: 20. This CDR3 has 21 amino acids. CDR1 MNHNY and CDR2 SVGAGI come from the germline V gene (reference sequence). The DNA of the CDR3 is TGTGCCAGCAGGCGACAGGGGCGTTTTGAGCGGGGGGGCCTGAACACCGGGGAGCTGTTTTTT. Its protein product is CASRRQGRFERGGLNTGELFF.

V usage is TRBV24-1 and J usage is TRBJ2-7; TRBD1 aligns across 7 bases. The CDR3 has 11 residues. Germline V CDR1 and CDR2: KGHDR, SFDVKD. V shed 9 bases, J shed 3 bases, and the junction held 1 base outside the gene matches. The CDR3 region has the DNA TGTGCCACCGCAGGGGGCTACGAGCAGTACTTC. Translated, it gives CATAGGYEQYF.

CDR3 loop: CASSYSGQSSEAFF. In nucleotides, the CDR3 is TGTGCCAGCAGCTATTCAGGACAGAGCTCTGAAGCTTTCTTT. V gene TRBV7-8 combines with J gene TRBJ1-1, with a tentative D call TRBD1 (6 bases). The V gene lost 4 bases and the J gene lost 6 bases, with 15 bases spanning the gap. This CDR3 has 14 residues. Germline V gene data show CDR1 as SGHVS and CDR2 as FQNEAQ.

The CDR3 DNA is TGTGCCAGCAGCTTAGACGGGACAGCCCAAGAGACCCAGTACTTC. It is translated as CASSLDGTAQETQYF. The rearrangement joins TRBV11-3 to TRBJ2-5, with 7 positions matching TRBD1. V gave up 0 bases and J gave up 1 base; unmatched junction bases: 2. Germline V CDR1 and CDR2: SGHNT, YENEEA. This CDR3 contains 15 residues.

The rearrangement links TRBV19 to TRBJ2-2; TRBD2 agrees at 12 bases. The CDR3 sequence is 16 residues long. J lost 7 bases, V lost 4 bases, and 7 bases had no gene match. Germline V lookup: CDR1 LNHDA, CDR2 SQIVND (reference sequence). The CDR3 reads CASSNGLAGKGGELFF. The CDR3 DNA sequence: TGTGCCAGTAGTAACGGACTAGCGGGGAAGGGCGGGGAGCTGTTTTTT. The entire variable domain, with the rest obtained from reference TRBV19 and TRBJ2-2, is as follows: DGGITQSPKYLFRKEGQNVTLSCEQNLNHDAMYWYRQDPGQGLRLIYYSQIVNDFQKGDIAEGYSVSREKKESFPLTVTSAQKNPTAFYLCASSNGLAGKGGELFFGEGSRLTVL.

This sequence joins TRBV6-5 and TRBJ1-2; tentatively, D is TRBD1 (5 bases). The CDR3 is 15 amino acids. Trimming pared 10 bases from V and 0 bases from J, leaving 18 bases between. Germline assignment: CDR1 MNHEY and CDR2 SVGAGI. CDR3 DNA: TGTGCCACCCCGGGACTACCCTTAGCTAACTATGGCTACACCTTC. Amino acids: CATPGLPLANYGYTF.

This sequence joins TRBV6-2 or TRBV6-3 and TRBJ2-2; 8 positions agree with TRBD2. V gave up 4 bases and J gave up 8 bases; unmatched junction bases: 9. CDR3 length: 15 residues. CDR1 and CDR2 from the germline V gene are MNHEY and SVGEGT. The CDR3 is CASSSRGLAAGELFF. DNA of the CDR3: TGTGCCAGCAGTTCCCGCGGACTAGCCGCAGGGGAGCTGTTTTTT.

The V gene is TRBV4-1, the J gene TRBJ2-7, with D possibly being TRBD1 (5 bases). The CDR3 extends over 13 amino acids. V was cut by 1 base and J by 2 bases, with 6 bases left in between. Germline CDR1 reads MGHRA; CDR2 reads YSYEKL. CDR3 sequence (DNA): TGCGCCAGCAGCCAAGGGACACCCTACGAGCAGTACTTC. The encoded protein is CASSQGTPYEQYF.

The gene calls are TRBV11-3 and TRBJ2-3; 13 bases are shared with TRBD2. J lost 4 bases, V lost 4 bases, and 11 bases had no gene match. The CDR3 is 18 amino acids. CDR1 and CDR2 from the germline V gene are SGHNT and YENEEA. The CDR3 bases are TGTGCCAGCAGCTCGGGGGGATTCACTAGCGGGAGGGCAGATACGCAGTATTTT. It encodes CASSSGGFTSGRADTQYF.

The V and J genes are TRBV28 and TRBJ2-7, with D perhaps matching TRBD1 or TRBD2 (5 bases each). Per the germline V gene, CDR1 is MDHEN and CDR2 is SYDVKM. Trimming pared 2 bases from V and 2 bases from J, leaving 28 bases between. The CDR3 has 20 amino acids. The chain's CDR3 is CASSLIVGPGTDVLTYEQYF. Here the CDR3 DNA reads TGTGCCAGCAGTTTAATAGTGGGGCCTGGGACGGACGTCCTGACCTACGAGCAGTACTTC.

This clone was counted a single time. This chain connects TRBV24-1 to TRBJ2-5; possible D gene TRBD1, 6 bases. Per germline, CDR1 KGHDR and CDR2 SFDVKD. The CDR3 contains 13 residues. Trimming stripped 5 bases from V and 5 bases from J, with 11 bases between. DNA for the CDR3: TGTGCCACCAGTGTTGGGGGCTTGGAGACCCAGTACTTC. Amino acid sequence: CATSVGGLETQYF.

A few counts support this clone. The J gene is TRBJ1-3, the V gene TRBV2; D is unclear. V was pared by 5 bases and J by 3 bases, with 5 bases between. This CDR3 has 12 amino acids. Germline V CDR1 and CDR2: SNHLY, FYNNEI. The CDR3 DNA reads TGTGCCAGCAGTCAGTTTGGAAACACCATATATTTT. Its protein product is CASSQFGNTIYF.

The CDR3 loop reads CASSLLAGVLSSYNEQFF. The CDR3 DNA follows: TGTGCCAGCAGCCTCCTAGCGGGGGTACTTAGCTCCTACAATGAGCAGTTCTTC. The V and J genes are TRBV7-9 and TRBJ2-1; TRBD2 aligns across 10 bases. CDR3 size: 18 residues. CDR1 is SEHNR, CDR2 FQNEAQ, per germline (reference sequence). With 5 bases clipped from V and 0 bases from J, the junction kept 10 bases outside the gene matches. Complete variable domain (other parts from reference TRBV7-9 and TRBJ2-1): DTGVSQNPRHKITKRGQNVTFRCDPISEHNRLYWYRQTLGQGPEFLTYFQNEAQLEKSRLLSDRFSAERPKGSFSTLEIQRTEQGDSAMYLCASSLLAGVLSSYNEQFFGPGTRLTVL.

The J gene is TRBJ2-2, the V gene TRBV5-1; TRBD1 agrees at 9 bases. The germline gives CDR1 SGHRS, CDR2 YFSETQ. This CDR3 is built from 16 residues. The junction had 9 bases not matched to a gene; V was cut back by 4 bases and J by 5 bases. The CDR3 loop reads CASSRLQGAVTGELFF. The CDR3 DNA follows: TGCGCCAGCAGCAGACTACAGGGGGCGGTAACCGGGGAGCTGTTTTTT.

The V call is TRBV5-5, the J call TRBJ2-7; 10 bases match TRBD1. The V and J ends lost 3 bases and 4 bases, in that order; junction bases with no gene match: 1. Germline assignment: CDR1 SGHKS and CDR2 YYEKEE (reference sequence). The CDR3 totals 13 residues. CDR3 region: CASSWTGGYEQYF. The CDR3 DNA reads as TGTGCCAGCAGCTGGACAGGGGGTTACGAGCAGTACTTC.